The rows below give T cell receptor beta chains drawn from one sample of a study of T cells in Graves' hyperthyroidism and ophthalmopathy. TCRdb reanalysed the multiplex PCR reads using MiXCR and keeps one entry per CDR3 protein. The sample carries 550,000 to 700,000 distinct CDR3 sequences, approximately 44% recorded once. Sequencing was performed on peripheral blood or thyroid tissue (not recorded which). These TCRs come from an adult woman with Graves' disease, either hyperthyroidism or ophthalmopathy (not recorded which). Each CDR3 is given with its conserved first and last residue. Each record gives: D gene, J gene, clone size, V gene, CDR3 protein, CDR3 DNA. D genes are given only for firm matches. Some rows mark clone size as missing; the rest say once, few, many or name a class of expanded clone.

d_call: .; j_call: TRBJ2-2; clone_size: many; v_call: TRBV9; cdr3_aa: CASSSWGSRNTGELFF; cdr3_nt: TGTGCCAGCAGCTCGTGGGGGAGTCGGAACACCGGGGAGCTGTTTTTT
d_call: .; j_call: TRBJ1-3; clone_size: many; v_call: TRBV14; cdr3_aa: CASSVRDTALPSGNTIYF; cdr3_nt: TGTGCCAGCAGCGTACGGGACACCGCACTCCCCTCTGGAAACACCATATATTTT
d_call: TRBD1; j_call: TRBJ1-5; clone_size: many; v_call: TRBV6-5; cdr3_aa: CASSSETGGRQPQHF; cdr3_nt: TGTGCCAGCAGTTCTGAGACAGGGGGCCGACAGCCCCAGCATTTT
d_call: .; j_call: TRBJ1-5; clone_size: .; v_call: TRBV12-3/TRBV12-4; cdr3_aa: CASTGDQETQHF; cdr3_nt: TGTGCCAGCACAGGGGACCAAGAGACCCAGCATTTT
d_call: TRBD2; j_call: TRBJ2-5; clone_size: many; v_call: TRBV7-9; cdr3_aa: CASSPERERGETQYF; cdr3_nt: TGTGCCAGCAGCCCTGAGCGGGAGAGAGGAGAGACCCAGTACTTC
d_call: TRBD1; j_call: TRBJ1-1; clone_size: .; v_call: TRBV7-9; cdr3_aa: CASSLRGGAGTEAFF; cdr3_nt: TGTGCCAGCAGCCTTCGAGGGGGCGCTGGGACTGAAGCTTTCTTT
d_call: TRBD1; j_call: TRBJ1-2; clone_size: .; v_call: TRBV7-3; cdr3_aa: CASSVEGAGGYTF; cdr3_nt: TGTGCCAGCAGCGTAGAGGGGGCGGGTGGCTACACCTTC
d_call: TRBD2; j_call: TRBJ2-2; clone_size: .; v_call: TRBV7-2; cdr3_aa: CASSKRLARAGELFF; cdr3_nt: TGTGCCAGCAGCAAGAGACTAGCGAGGGCCGGGGAGCTGTTTTTT
d_call: .; j_call: TRBJ1-5; clone_size: once; v_call: TRBV9; cdr3_aa: CASSEAGETSGRETQHF; cdr3_nt: TGTGCCAGCAGTGAAGCAGGAGAGACTAGCGGGAGGGAGACCCAGCATTTT
d_call: TRBD1; j_call: TRBJ2-5; clone_size: many; v_call: TRBV20-1; cdr3_aa: CSVRRGQGETQYF; cdr3_nt: TGCAGTGTCAGAAGGGGACAGGGTGAGACCCAGTACTTC